One and the same sample provided the 7 T cell receptor beta chains below, sequenced in a study of vaccination effects on CD4 cells after COVID-19. TCRdb keeps only in-frame clones here, not all; method: immunoSEQ multiplex PCR. Altogether about 73,000 clones are present, around 79% being singletons, with the ten largest covering 2.5% to 3.5%. Their recognized antigens are unknown. CD4+ T cells specific for antigen were expanded with viral peptide pools by the ViraFEST assay before sequencing. Investigators separated out CD4+ T cells once around 10 days of culture had passed. Vaccine recipients lacked prior SARS-CoV-2 infection and had negative nucleocapsid antibodies. Sequenced material: CD4+ T cells from PBMCs cultured with HCoV-NL63 spike peptides, taken before COVID-19 vaccination. The receptors were gathered from a human donor who received a COVID-19 vaccine.

This chain links TRBV6-6 with TRBJ2-1, with D perhaps matching TRBD1 (5 bases). The V end was cut by 0 bases, the J end by 7 bases, with 7 bases between. The V gene's germline CDR1 is MNHNY and CDR2 SVGAGI (reference sequence). The CDR3 extends over 13 amino acids. The CDR3 is CASSYSAGNEQFF. The CDR3, as DNA: TGTGCCAGCAGTTACTCGGCAGGGAATGAGCAGTTCTTC.

Only a few counts were recorded for this clone. The rearrangement links TRBV6-7 to TRBJ1-2; D perhaps matches TRBD1 (6 bases). TRBV6-7 is annotated as an ORF whose role is uncertain. The length of the CDR3 is 15 residues. Between the trimmed V and J ends, which lost 4 bases and 6 bases, there was a span of 18 bases. The CDR3 reads CASSFPSQGWHGYTF. The CDR3, as DNA: TGTGCCAGCAGTTTCCCCTCACAGGGATGGCATGGCTACACCTTC.

This chain joins TRBV5-1 and TRBJ2-5; 8 bases agree with TRBD2. Trimming removed 0 bases from V and 1 base from J; junction bases left unmatched: 2. Germline CDR1 is SGHRS and CDR2 is YFSETQ. This CDR3 has 15 residues. The CDR3 here is CASSLETSGQETQYF. CDR3 DNA: TGCGCCAGCAGCTTGGAAACTAGCGGCCAAGAGACCCAGTACTTC. The entire variable domain, with the rest obtained from reference TRBV5-1 and TRBJ2-5, is as follows: KAGVTQTPRYLIKTRGQQVTLSCSPISGHRSVSWYQQTPGQGLQFLFEYFSETQRNKGNFPGRFSGRQFSNSRSEMNVSTLELGDSALYLCASSLETSGQETQYFGPGTRLLVL.

V gene TRBV18 combines with J gene TRBJ2-3; D gene uncertain. Germline CDR1 and CDR2: KGHSH and LQKENI. The CDR3 spans 15 residues. The V end was cut by 3 bases, the J end by 1 base, with 11 bases between. The CDR3 protein is CASSPNRERTDTQYF. The CDR3 DNA reads TGTGCCAGCTCACCGAACCGAGAGCGCACAGATACGCAGTATTTT.

This chain uses TRBV5-6 with TRBJ1-6; D gene uncertain. This CDR3 spans 17 amino acids. CDR1 and CDR2 from the germline V gene are SGHDT and YYEEEE. V dropped 4 bases and J dropped 11 bases, with 25 bases sitting between them. The CDR3 DNA is TGTGCCAGCAGCCCGTTCACCGATTCAACGGGCATAGCACCCCTCCACTTT. The encoded protein is CASSPFTDSTGIAPLHF.

The rearrangement uses TRBV19 and TRBJ2-5; 10 nucleotides match TRBD2. This CDR3 has 15 residues. V shed 6 bases and J 5 bases; nucleotides not matched to a gene: 9. CDR1 LNHDA and CDR2 SQIVND come from the germline V gene (reference sequence). CDR3 coding DNA: TGTGCCAGTAGATCAAGCGGGGGGGCCTGGGAGACCCAGTACTTC. This sequence encodes CASRSSGGAWETQYF.

This sequence joins TRBV7-8 and TRBJ1-1; D gene uncertain. Trimming shortened V by 5 bases and J by 4 bases, and 11 bases separated the two germline ends. The germline V gene has CDR1 SGHVS and CDR2 FQNEAQ. The CDR3 loop spans 13 amino acids. CDR3 sequence reads: CASSRTETTEAFF. The CDR3 nucleotides read TGTGCCAGCAGCAGAACTGAGACCACTGAAGCTTTCTTT.